This T cell receptor (beta chain) was documented in a study of shared T cell receptors in the human thymus. The repertoire was sequenced with immunoSEQ multiplex PCR; TCRdb's copy has only in-frame clones and lacks some. The data hold roughly 700,000 clones, with roughly 90% observed a single time. In this sample, this clone turned up a few times. Trimming took off 4 bases at V and 2 bases at J, with 14 bases between the two ends. The length of the CDR3 is 16 residues. Germline V CDR1 and CDR2: MGHRA, YSYEKL. The sample was also linked to a second study, of human thymus T cells. As reported in that work: Those donating were healthy Finnish infants in corrective surgery for congenital heart defects. It was from resections taken during corrective heart surgery that the thymus tissue came. Thymic as well as blood repertoires seemed to favor certain V and J genes unevenly. Related work found strong thymic repertoire overlap between unrelated individuals.

The sample taken for sequencing was thymocytes. The rearrangement links TRBV4-1 to TRBJ1-4; a weak D match, TRBD1 (6 bases). The clonotype originates from a boy younger than two with a congenital heart defect. Here the CDR3 reads CASSPRTANTNEKLFF. The CDR3 DNA is TGCGCCAGCAGCCCAAGGACAGCAAATACTAATGAAAAACTGTTTTTT.